This TCR beta chain appears in the sequencing data of a study of spatial heterogeneity in lung cancer. General study findings and limits: Circulating ubiquitous expanded tumor TCRs were observed more frequently at resection than at follow-up.

Time point specified: blood at routine non-recurrence follow-up after resection. Trimming removed 5 bases from V and 4 bases from J; junction bases left unmatched: 5. The CDR3 loop spans 15 amino acids. Germline V CDR1 and CDR2: SQVTM, ANQGSEA. TCRdb reprocessed the 5' RACE reads via MiXCR and lists one record per CDR3 protein. The sample includes about 15,000 distinct CDR3 sequences, roughly 19% of them seen just once. Notes on this clonotype: Its antigen is unidentified.

The chain recombines TRBV29-1 with TRBJ2-2; TRBD2 matches at 12 bases. Sequencing used PBMCs, obtained at follow-up. This TCR was recovered from a male donor with early-stage non-small cell lung cancer. CDR3 amino acids: CSVPRLAGATGELFF. The CDR3 DNA follows: TGCAGCGTTCCCCGACTAGCGGGGGCCACCGGGGAGCTGTTTTTT.